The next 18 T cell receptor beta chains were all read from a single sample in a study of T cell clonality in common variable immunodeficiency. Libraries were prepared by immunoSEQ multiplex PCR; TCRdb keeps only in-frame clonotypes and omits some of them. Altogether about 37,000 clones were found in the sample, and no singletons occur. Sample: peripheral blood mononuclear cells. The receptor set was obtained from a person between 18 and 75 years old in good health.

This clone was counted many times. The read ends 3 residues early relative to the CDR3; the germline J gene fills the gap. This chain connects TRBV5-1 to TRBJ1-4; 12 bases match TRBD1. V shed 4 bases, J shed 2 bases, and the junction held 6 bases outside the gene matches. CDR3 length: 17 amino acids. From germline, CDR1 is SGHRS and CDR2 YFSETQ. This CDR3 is CASSPGQGANTNEKLFF. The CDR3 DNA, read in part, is TGCGCCAGCAGCCCGGGACAGGGGGCGAATACTAATGAAAAA. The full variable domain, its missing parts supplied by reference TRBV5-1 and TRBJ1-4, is KAGVTQTPRYLIKTRGQQVTLSCSPISGHRSVSWYQQTPGQGLQFLFEYFSETQRNKGNFPGRFSGRQFSNSRSEMNVSTLELGDSALYLCASSPGQGANTNEKLFFGSGTQLSVL.

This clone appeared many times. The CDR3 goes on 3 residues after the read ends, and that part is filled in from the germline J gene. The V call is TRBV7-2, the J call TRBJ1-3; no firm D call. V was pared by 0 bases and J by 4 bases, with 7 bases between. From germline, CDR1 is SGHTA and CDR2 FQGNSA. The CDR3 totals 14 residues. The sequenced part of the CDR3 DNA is TGTGCCAGCAGCTTAGCGTACAGCGGAAACACC. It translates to CASSLAYSGNT. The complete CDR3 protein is CASSLAYSGNTIYF.

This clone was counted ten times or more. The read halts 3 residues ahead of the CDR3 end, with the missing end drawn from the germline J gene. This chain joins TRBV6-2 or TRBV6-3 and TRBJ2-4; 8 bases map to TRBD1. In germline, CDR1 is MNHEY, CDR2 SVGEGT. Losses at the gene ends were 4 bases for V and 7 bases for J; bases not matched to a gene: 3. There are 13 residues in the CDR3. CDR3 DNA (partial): TGTGCCAGCAGTTGGGGACAGGCCAACATT. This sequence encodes CASSWGQANI. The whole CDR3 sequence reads CASSWGQANIQYF.

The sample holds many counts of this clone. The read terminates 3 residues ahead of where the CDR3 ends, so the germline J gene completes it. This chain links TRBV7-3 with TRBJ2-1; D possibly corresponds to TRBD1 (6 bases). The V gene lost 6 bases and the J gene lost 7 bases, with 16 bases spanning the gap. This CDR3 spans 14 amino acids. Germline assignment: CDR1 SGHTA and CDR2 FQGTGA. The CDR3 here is CASSPDNRANEQFF. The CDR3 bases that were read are TGTGCCAGCAGTCCCGATAACAGGGCAAATGAG.

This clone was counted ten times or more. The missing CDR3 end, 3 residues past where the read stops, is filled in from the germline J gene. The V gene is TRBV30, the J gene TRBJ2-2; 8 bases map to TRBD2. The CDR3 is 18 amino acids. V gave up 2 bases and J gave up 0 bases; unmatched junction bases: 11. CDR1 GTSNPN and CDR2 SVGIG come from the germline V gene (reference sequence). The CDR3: CAWSLSRGGGPNTGELFF. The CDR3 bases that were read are TGTGCCTGGAGTTTGAGTCGCGGCGGGGGGCCGAACACCGGGGAG. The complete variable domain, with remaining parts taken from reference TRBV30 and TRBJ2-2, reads SQTIHQWPATLVQPVGSPLSLECTVEGTSNPNLYWYRQAAGRGLQLLFYSVGIGQISSEVPQNLSASRPQDRQFILSSKKLLLSDSGFYLCAWSLSRGGGPNTGELFFGEGSRLTVL.

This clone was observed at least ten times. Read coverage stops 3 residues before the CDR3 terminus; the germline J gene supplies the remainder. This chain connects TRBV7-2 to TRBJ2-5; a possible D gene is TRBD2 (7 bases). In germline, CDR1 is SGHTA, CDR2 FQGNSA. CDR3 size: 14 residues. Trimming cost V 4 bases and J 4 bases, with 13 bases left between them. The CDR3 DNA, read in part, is TGTGCCAGCAGCTCCTCGGCGGGGGCAGAGACC. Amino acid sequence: CASSSSAGAET. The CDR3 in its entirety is CASSSSAGAETQYF.

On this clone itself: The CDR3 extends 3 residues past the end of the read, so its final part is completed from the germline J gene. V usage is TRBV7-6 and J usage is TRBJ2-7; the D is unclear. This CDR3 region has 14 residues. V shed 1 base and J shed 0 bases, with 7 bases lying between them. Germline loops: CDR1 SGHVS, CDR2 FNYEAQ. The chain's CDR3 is CASSLGASSYEQYF. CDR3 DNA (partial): TGTGCCAGCAGCTTAGGCGCCTCCTCCTACGAG.

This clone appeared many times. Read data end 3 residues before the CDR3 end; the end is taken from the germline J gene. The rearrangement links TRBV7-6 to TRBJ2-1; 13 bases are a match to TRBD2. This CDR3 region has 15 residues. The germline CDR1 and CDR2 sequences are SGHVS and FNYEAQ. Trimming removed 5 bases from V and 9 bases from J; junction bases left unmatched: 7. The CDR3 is CASSQPGLAGREQFF. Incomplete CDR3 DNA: TGTGCCAGCAGCCAACCGGGACTAGCGGGACGTGAG.

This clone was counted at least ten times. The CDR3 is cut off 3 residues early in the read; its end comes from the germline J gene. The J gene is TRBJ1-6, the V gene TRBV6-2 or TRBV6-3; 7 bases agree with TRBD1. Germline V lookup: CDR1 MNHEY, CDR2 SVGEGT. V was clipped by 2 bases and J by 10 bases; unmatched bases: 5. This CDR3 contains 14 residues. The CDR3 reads CASSYPNRGSPLHF. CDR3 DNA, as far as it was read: TGTGCCAGCAGTTACCCCAACAGGGGATCACCC.

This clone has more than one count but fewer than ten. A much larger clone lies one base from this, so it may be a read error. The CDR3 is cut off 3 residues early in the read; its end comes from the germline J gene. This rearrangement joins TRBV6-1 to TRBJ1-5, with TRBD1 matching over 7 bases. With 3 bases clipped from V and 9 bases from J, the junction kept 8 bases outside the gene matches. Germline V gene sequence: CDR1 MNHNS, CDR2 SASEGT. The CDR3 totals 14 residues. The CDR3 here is CASSEGDSLRPQHF. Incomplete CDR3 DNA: TGTGCCAGCAGTGAGGGGGACAGCCTACGGCCC.

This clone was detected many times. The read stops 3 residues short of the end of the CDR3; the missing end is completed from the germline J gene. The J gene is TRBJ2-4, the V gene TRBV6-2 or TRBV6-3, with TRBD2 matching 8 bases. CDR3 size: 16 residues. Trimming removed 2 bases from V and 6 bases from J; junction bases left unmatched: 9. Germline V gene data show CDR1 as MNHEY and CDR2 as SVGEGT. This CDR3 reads CASSYRGGTSGNIQYF. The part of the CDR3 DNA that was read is TGTGCCAGCAGTTACCGGGGGGGCACTTCGGGAAACATT.

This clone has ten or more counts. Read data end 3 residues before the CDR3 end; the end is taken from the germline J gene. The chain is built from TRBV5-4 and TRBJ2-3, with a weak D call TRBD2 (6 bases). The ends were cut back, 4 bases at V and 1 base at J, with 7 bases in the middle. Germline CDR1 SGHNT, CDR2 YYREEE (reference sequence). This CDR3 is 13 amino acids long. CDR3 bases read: TGTGCCAGCAGCCGACTAGGCACAGATACG. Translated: CASSRLGTDT. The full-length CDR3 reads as CASSRLGTDTQYF.

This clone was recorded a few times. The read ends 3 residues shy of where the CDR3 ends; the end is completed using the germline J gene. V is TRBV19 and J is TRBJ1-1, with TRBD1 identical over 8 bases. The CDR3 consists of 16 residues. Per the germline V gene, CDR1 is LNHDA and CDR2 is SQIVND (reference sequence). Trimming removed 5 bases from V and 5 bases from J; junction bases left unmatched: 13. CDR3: CASSSRTGKKFTEAFF. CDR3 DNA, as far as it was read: TGTGCCAGTAGTTCCCGGACAGGGAAAAAATTTACTGAA.

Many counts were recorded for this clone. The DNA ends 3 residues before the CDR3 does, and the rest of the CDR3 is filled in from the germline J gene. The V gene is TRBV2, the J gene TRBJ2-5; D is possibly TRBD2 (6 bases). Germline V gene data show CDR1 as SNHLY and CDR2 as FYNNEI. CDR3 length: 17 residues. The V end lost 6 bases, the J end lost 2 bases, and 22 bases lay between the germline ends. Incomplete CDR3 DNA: TGTGCCAGCAGGGGGGGTCTTAGTAGTTTGGGGCAAGAGACC. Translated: CASRGGLSSLGQET. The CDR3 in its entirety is CASRGGLSSLGQETQYF.

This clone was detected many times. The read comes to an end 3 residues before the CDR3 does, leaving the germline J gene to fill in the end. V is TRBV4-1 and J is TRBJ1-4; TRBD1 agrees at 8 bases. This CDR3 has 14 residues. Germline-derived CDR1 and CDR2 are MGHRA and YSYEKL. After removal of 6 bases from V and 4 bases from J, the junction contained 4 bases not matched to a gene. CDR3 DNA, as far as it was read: TGCGCCAGCAGGTTCGACAGGGGTAATGAAAAA. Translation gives CASRFDRGNEK. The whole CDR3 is CASRFDRGNEKLFF.

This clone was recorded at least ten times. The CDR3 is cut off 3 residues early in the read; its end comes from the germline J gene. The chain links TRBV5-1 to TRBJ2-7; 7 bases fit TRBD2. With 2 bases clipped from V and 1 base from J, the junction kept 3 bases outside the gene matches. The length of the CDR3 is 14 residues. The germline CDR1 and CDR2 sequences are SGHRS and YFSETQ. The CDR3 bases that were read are TGCGCCAGCAGCTTAAGCGGGGCTTCCTACGAG. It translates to CASSLSGASYE. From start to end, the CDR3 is CASSLSGASYEQYF.

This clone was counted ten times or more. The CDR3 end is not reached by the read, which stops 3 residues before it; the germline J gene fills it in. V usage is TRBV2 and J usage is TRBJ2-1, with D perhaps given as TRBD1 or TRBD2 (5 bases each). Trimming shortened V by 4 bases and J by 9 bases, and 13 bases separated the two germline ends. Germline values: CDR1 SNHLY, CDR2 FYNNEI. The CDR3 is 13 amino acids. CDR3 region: CASSARGGSEQFF. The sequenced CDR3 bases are TGTGCCAGCAGTGCTAGGGGTGGGAGTGAG.

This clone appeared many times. The CDR3 bases that were read are TGTGCCAGCAGTCAATACAGGGGGCTAGATGGTGGC. Protein: CASSQYRGLDGG. The whole CDR3 reads CASSQYRGLDGGYTF. The chain carries TRBV6-2 or TRBV6-3 and TRBJ1-2, with TRBD1 identical over 9 bases. The CDR3 end is not reached by the read, which stops 3 residues before it; the germline J gene fills it in. Per germline, CDR1 MNHEY and CDR2 SVGEGT. The CDR3 has 15 amino acids. The V and J ends lost 5 bases and 7 bases, in that order; junction bases with no gene match: 11.